This is a list of T cell receptor beta chains from one sample in a study of Ad26.COV2.S vaccination and SARS-CoV-2 variants. The assay was immunoSEQ multiplex PCR, and TCRdb's table has in-frame clones only and misses some. This sample has hundreds of thousands of clones; 90% occur once, and the top ten carry 9.5% to 15%. Sequenced material: peripheral blood, taken in a trial of Ad26.COV2.S vaccine versus placebo. The receptors here all came from a person aged 18-65 years who received the Ad26.COV2.S COVID-19 vaccine or a placebo. CDR3s include the opening cysteine and the closing phenylalanine or tryptophan. Each record gives: CDR3 protein, CDR3 DNA, D gene, clone size, J gene, V gene. A D gene is named only where the DNA matches it firmly. Clone size is given for some rows only: seen once, a few or many times, or a class if the clone is expanded.

CASSLIGTGNTEAFF | TGTGCCAGCAGCTTAATAGGGACAGGGAACACTGAAGCTTTCTTT | TRBD1 | NA | TRBJ1-1 | TRBV7-6
CASSRLGDPGELFF | TGTGCCAGTAGTCGACTAGGAGACCCCGGGGAGCTGTTTTTT | NA | NA | TRBJ2-2 | TRBV19
CASSQTFSPYSPLHF | TGTGCCAGCAGCCAAACTTTTAGCCCGTATTCACCCCTCCACTTT | NA | NA | TRBJ1-6 | TRBV7-2
CASSLDIWAEAFF | TGTGCTAGCAGCTTAGATATTTGGGCTGAAGCTTTCTTT | NA | once | TRBJ1-1 | TRBV7-7
CASSQGQGTYGYTF | TGTGCCAGCAGCCAAGGACAGGGTACCTATGGCTACACCTTC | TRBD1 | NA | TRBJ1-2 | TRBV3-1/TRBV3-2
CASSLRQGSTDTQYF | TGTGCCAGCAGCCTCCGACAGGGTAGCACAGATACGCAGTATTTT | TRBD1 | NA | TRBJ2-3 | TRBV5-6
CASSVGLALETQYF | TGCGCCAGCAGCGTGGGACTAGCGCTGGAGACCCAGTACTTC | TRBD2 | few | TRBJ2-5 | TRBV5-1
CASSLVNREEEQYF | TGTGCCAGCAGCTTGGTGAACAGGGAAGAGGAGCAGTACTTC | NA | few | TRBJ2-7 | TRBV5-4
CASSQEYPTQQYF | TGTGCCAGCAGCCAAGAGTACCCGACCCAGCAGTACTTC | NA | NA | TRBJ2-7 | TRBV14
CASSPQQGRLGGYTF | TGTGCCAGCAGCCCACAACAGGGTAGGCTAGGTGGCTACACCTTC | NA | NA | TRBJ1-2 | TRBV7-9
CSVEASGDYEQYF | TGCAGCGTTGAGGCTAGCGGGGACTACGAGCAGTACTTC | TRBD2 | NA | TRBJ2-7 | TRBV29-1
CASSLGPGPNTEAFF | TGCGCCAGCAGCTTGGGTCCGGGGCCGAACACTGAAGCTTTCTTT | NA | NA | TRBJ1-1 | TRBV5-1
CAISAQNLNTEAFF | TGTGCCATCAGTGCACAAAACCTGAACACTGAAGCTTTCTTT | NA | NA | TRBJ1-1 | TRBV10-3
CASSFGLAGNEQFF | TGTGCCAGCAGCTTTGGACTAGCGGGAAATGAGCAGTTCTTC | TRBD2 | NA | TRBJ2-1 | TRBV7-9
CASSQDIRSSYNEQFF | TGCGCCAGCAGCCAAGATATTCGGAGCTCCTACAATGAGCAGTTCTTC | NA | NA | TRBJ2-1 | TRBV4-3
CASSGGANNEQFF | TGTGCCAGTAGTGGCGGAGCCAACAATGAGCAGTTCTTC | NA | NA | TRBJ2-1 | TRBV19
CASSLNRGSFNEQFF | TGTGCCAGCAGTCTTAATAGAGGTTCCTTCAATGAGCAGTTCTTC | NA | NA | TRBJ2-1 | TRBV2
CASGGKPYNEQFF | TGTGCCAGCGGCGGGAAGCCTTACAATGAGCAGTTCTTC | NA | NA | TRBJ2-1 | TRBV9
CASSRGGLAANEKLFF | TGTGCCAGCAGCCGAGGGGGGTTGGCGGCTAATGAAAAACTGTTTTTT | NA | NA | TRBJ1-4 | TRBV7-8
CASSSQPVEQFF | TGTGCCAGCAGCTCTCAACCGGTTGAGCAGTTCTTC | NA | NA | TRBJ2-1 | TRBV6-2/TRBV6-3
CASSYRGQGDYEQYF | TGTGCCAGCAGTTATAGGGGACAGGGAGACTACGAGCAGTACTTC | TRBD1 | NA | TRBJ2-7 | TRBV6-5
CAISGEGANSPLHF | TGTGCCATCAGTGGGGAGGGGGCGAACTCACCCCTCCACTTT | TRBD1 | NA | TRBJ1-6 | TRBV10-3
CASSAFSYEQYF | TGTGCCAGCAGCGCTTTTTCCTACGAGCAGTACTTC | NA | NA | TRBJ2-7 | TRBV5-4
CASSYFRTSGSDEQYF | TGTGCCAGCAGTTACTTCCGGACTAGCGGGAGTGACGAGCAGTACTTC | TRBD2 | NA | TRBJ2-7 | TRBV6-6
CASRETAANYGYTF | TGTGCCAGCAGGGAGACAGCGGCTAACTATGGCTACACCTTC | NA | NA | TRBJ1-2 | TRBV28
CASSPWTSGRSNEQFF | TGTGCCAGCAGTCCCTGGACTAGCGGGAGATCCAATGAGCAGTTCTTC | TRBD2 | NA | TRBJ2-1 | TRBV28
CASSPGRGNTEAFF | TGCGCCAGCAGCCCGGGAAGGGGGAACACTGAAGCTTTCTTT | NA | NA | TRBJ1-1 | TRBV4-1
CASSPRVRRMNTEAFF | TGTGCCAGCTCACCAAGGGTTAGGCGAATGAACACTGAAGCTTTCTTT | NA | few | TRBJ1-1 | TRBV18
CASSLRTGNEQFF | TGTGCCAGCAGCTTAAGGACGGGGAATGAGCAGTTCTTC | NA | NA | TRBJ2-1 | TRBV7-2
CASSRGTEAFF | TGTGCCAGCAGCAGGGGCACTGAAGCTTTCTTT | NA | NA | TRBJ1-1 | TRBV9
CASSLSGEQFF | TGTGCCAGCAGCTTATCTGGTGAGCAGTTCTTC | NA | once | TRBJ2-1 | TRBV7-9
CASRLALSGDRNTGELFF | TGTGCAAGTCGCTTAGCGCTCTCAGGAGACAGAAACACCGGGGAGCTGTTTTTT | NA | NA | TRBJ2-2 | TRBV12-2
CASSTTGEGTQYF | TGTGCCAGCAGCACCACAGGGGAGGGTACGCAGTATTTT | NA | NA | TRBJ2-3 | TRBV3-1/TRBV3-2
CASSVNGHPQETQYF | TGTGCCAGCAGCGTAAATGGGCATCCCCAAGAGACCCAGTACTTC | NA | NA | TRBJ2-5 | TRBV9
CATSRIGDEQGWDTEAFF | TGTGCCACCAGCAGAATTGGGGATGAACAGGGCTGGGACACTGAAGCTTTCTTT | NA | NA | TRBJ1-1 | TRBV15
CASSFSGQGTETQYF | TGTGCCAGCAGCTTTTCGGGACAGGGAACGGAGACCCAGTACTTC | TRBD1 | NA | TRBJ2-5 | TRBV9
CASAAGTPRGDTQYF | TGTGCCAGCGCTGCTGGGACTCCTCGAGGAGATACGCAGTATTTT | NA | NA | TRBJ2-3 | TRBV18
CASSSAGTDTQYF | TGTGCCAGCAGTTCCGCGGGCACAGATACGCAGTATTTT | NA | NA | TRBJ2-3 | TRBV6-6
CASSLRRGEQFF | TGTGCCAGCAGCCTAAGGAGAGGTGAGCAGTTCTTC | NA | NA | TRBJ2-1 | TRBV13
CASSIEGTPMPQHF | TGTGCCAGTAGTATAGAGGGGACACCAATGCCCCAGCATTTT | NA | NA | TRBJ1-5 | TRBV19
CASSHRLGGVQPQHF | TGTGCCAGCAGCCACCGCTTGGGGGGAGTCCAGCCCCAGCATTTT | NA | few | TRBJ1-5 | TRBV7-8
CASSIGSVYGYTF | TGTGCCAGTAGTATTGGGTCGGTCTATGGCTACACCTTC | NA | NA | TRBJ1-2 | TRBV19
CATSTVHLRNEQFF | TGTGCCACTTCAACGGTCCACCTTAGGAATGAGCAGTTCTTC | NA | NA | TRBJ2-1 | TRBV6-5
CASSPVAGGMYNEQFF | TGTGCCAGCAGCCCAGTAGCGGGAGGGATGTACAATGAGCAGTTCTTC | TRBD2 | NA | TRBJ2-1 | TRBV7-9
CASSFGAADTQYF | TGTGCCAGCAGCTTTGGGGCAGCGGATACGCAGTATTTT | NA | NA | TRBJ2-3 | TRBV5-6
CASSQEGSYEQYF | TGTGCCAGCAGCCAAGAGGGTTCCTACGAGCAGTACTTC | NA | NA | TRBJ2-7 | TRBV3-1/TRBV3-2
CASSQDQIYYGYTF | TGTGCCAGCAGCCAAGATCAAATCTACTATGGCTACACCTTC | NA | NA | TRBJ1-2 | TRBV4-2
CASSSPRGGGQYF | TGTGCCAGCAGTTCTCCGAGGGGAGGCGGGCAGTACTTC | NA | NA | TRBJ2-7 | TRBV28
CATTQGLVGELFF | TGTGCCACCACGCAGGGTCTGGTCGGGGAGCTGTTTTTT | NA | NA | TRBJ2-2 | TRBV19
CASSQSLSPASGSYEQYF | TGCGCCAGCAGTCAATCCCTCTCCCCGGCTAGCGGGAGCTACGAGCAGTACTTC | TRBD2 | NA | TRBJ2-7 | TRBV23-1
CATSSALKDTGELFF | TGTGCCACCAGCAGCGCACTCAAGGACACCGGGGAGCTGTTTTTT | NA | NA | TRBJ2-2 | TRBV15
CASKSLAGGYEQYF | TGTGCCAGTAAAAGCCTAGCGGGAGGTTACGAGCAGTACTTC | TRBD2 | NA | TRBJ2-7 | TRBV19
CASSVAASYNEQFF | TGTGCTAGCAGCGTAGCTGCGTCCTACAATGAGCAGTTCTTC | NA | NA | TRBJ2-1 | TRBV7-7
CASSQDGLAGGPSVSYEQYF | TGTGCCAGCAGCCAAGATGGGCTAGCGGGAGGGCCCTCAGTCTCCTACGAGCAGTACTTC | TRBD2 | NA | TRBJ2-7 | TRBV3-1/TRBV3-2
CASSILLANTGELFF | TGTGCCAGTAGTATACTTCTAGCGAACACCGGGGAGCTGTTTTTT | NA | NA | TRBJ2-2 | TRBV19